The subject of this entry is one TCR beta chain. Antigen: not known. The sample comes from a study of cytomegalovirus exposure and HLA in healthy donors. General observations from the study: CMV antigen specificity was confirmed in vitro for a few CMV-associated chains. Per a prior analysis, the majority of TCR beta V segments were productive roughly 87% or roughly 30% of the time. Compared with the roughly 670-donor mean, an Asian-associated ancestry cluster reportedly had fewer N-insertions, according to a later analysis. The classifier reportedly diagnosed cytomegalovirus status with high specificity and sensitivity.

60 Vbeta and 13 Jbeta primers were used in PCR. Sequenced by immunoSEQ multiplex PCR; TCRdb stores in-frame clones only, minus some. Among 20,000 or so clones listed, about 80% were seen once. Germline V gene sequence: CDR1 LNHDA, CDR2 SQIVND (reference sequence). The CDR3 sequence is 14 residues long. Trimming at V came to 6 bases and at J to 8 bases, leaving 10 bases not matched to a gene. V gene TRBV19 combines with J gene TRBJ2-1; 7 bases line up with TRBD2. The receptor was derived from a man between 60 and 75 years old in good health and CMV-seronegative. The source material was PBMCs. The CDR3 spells CASREGSAGDEQFF. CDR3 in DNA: TGTGCCAGTAGGGAGGGGTCGGCGGGGGATGAGCAGTTCTTC.